One sample yielded the 2 T cell receptor beta chains listed below, sequenced in a study of T cell responses to AZD1222 COVID-19 vaccine. Profiling relied on immunoSEQ multiplex PCR, and the TCRdb table lists in-frame clones only, not all of them. The sample records 70,000 or so clones, 75% to 85% being singletons. The sample in question was peripheral blood, obtained on day 0 of MenACWY control vaccination. Every receptor here comes from an adult in good health.

This clone was recorded a few times. This sample includes further DNA sequences coding for the same CDR3. CDR3 bases: TGTGCCAGCAGCTTGAATCAGTTATATGGCTACACCTTC. It specifies CASSLNQLYGYTF. The chain is built from TRBV5-6 and TRBJ1-2; D is undetermined. Trimming took 1 base from V and 5 from J, leaving 9 bases between them. Germline CDR1 and CDR2: SGHDT and YYEEEE. The CDR3 length is 13 residues.

This clone occurred a few times. The chain combines TRBV5-5 with TRBJ2-2; D gene uncertain. CDR3 length: 14 amino acids. Trimming left V 4 bases short and J 5 bases short, with 12 bases between. CDR1 SGHKS and CDR2 YYEKEE come from the germline V gene (reference sequence). The CDR3 region is CASSTDPRTGELFF. CDR3 in DNA: TGTGCCAGCAGCACGGACCCGAGGACCGGGGAGCTGTTTTTT.